The T cell receptor (beta chain) described here comes from a study of blood T cell repertoires in COVID-19 (TCRdb year 2020). With respect to the entire study: The collaborator samples originated in the United States, Italy and Spain and spanned the acute and convalescent phases of COVID-19. The material from the prospective study consisted of cDNA or gDNA derived from T cells, B-cell-depleted T cells, or PBMCs. The dataset comprised deeply sampled blood TCRbeta repertoires from subjects exposed to, actively infected with, or recovered from COVID-19. The samples were drawn from two sources: the first 160 participants of the ongoing ImmuneRACE study, and fewer than 1,500 subjects contributed by 6 global collaborators. Where available, HLA class I and class II types were obtained from metadata supplied by the sample provider rather than from assay-based typing. The repertoires were released in a freely available public database intended as a resource for research on the immune response to SARS-CoV-2. Sample metadata almost always included a de-identified subject ID, COVID-19 status, age in years and sex. Overall study results and their limits: How much clinical and demographic metadata was included differed by source and by participant, and the metadata was provided uncurated.

CDR1 is given as SGHNT and CDR2 as YENEEA, both from the germline V gene. The CDR3 numbers 13 residues from cysteine through phenylalanine. Kept here is only the CDR3 DNA, which spans 39 bases and is read in frame from base 1. V lost 7 bases and J lost 5 bases; the stretch between them is 14 bases long. TCRbeta CDR3 regions were amplified from genomic DNA by means of the immunoSEQ Assay, a bias-controlled multiplex PCR. Concerning the study's data processing: Nucleated cell counts per sample were estimated from amplification of reference gene primers within the assay. Sequence reads were collapsed and filtered to measure the absolute abundance of every unique TCRbeta CDR3 rearrangement. For each sample, productive Simpson clonality was calculated as the square root of Simpson's diversity index across productive rearrangements. TCRdb took this table from immuneACCESS and kept in-frame rearrangements with V and J called. Such tables lack part of the clones; where checked against another copy, unresolved V genes explain under half of the gap, and the rest is unexplained. That table furnishes V, J and clone size, whereas the DNA furnished D and trimming. The sample table holds around 41,000 clones, of which roughly four fifths were seen once. The top ten hold approximately 43% of the sample.

The collaborating institutions used their own protocols to collect whole blood in K2EDTA tubes. For TCRbeta analysis, collaborators shipped samples in one of three forms: frozen whole blood, isolated PBMCs, or DNA extracted from either of those sample types. This clone was counted between two and nine times. The clone's antigen remains unknown. No base quality values were provided; no much bigger clone lies one nucleotide off. The chain joins TRBV11-3 to TRBJ1-1, with the D segment identity uncertain. This receptor was obtained from a woman of 80 years or more with acute or convalescent COVID-19. Sequenced input: peripheral blood. The CDR3 has the sequence CASTLAGVTEAFF. The bases read TGTGCCAGCACCCTAGCTGGGGTTACTGAAGCTTTCTTT.